The clone carrying this TCR beta chain was observed at least ten times. CDR3 length equals 12 residues. Between the trimmed V and J ends, which lost 5 bases and 3 bases, there was a span of 8 bases. TCRdb re-derived calls from the 5' RACE reads in MiXCR, one entry per CDR3 protein. This sample has some 730,000 distinct CDR3 sequences, with 18% found just once. The data stem from a study of identical twins. The sample also formed part of further work on T cells expressing NK-cell markers.

Sequencing input: PBMCs. This clonotype was sampled from a woman aged 18-29 years in good health. This rearrangement joins TRBV12-3 or TRBV12-4 to TRBJ2-7, with no clear D. The CDR3: CASSPSGYEQYF. CDR3 sequence (DNA): TGTGCCAGCAGTCCGAGTGGCTACGAGCAGTACTTC.